A single T cell receptor beta chain is shown here with its context. The antigen it binds to is not known. Base qualities are not at hand, and no much larger clone is one base apart. Amplification of TCR beta CDR3 regions was carried out from RNA transcripts. For the first round of RT-PCR on the TCR CDR3, the HTBI primer set was used together with the Qiagen OneStep RT-PCR kit. Libraries were constructed in a second round of multiplex PCR, after which size selection and purification were carried out. Paired-end sequencing of the libraries was performed with 100 bp reads on an Illumina HiSeq2000. Under the source paper's analysis protocol: SOAPnuke was used to process the raw data, with reads discarded if the reads contained adapters or uncalled bases, had a mean Phred below 15, or lacked an exact constant-primer or identifier match. High-quality paired reads were merged using COPE v1.2.5, and each unique nucleotide sequence was defined as a clonotype. Clonotypes were aligned to IMGT TRBV, TRBD and TRBJ reference segments using MiTCR v1.1. The analysis was restricted to V-J combinations with a frequency above 0.0001, which together covered 99.2% of the repertoires. A TCS score was defined as the ratio of F50 (clonal expansion) to E x V (chaos), with BLOSUM62-based TCRdist applied between CDR3 peptides within each V-J. Welch's t-statistics and random forest reduced roughly 530 V-J features to 10 to 15, which were used in a naive Bayes classifier (R e1071). TCRdb's own reprocessing of the public reads used fastp at Q25 and MiXCR and kept productive beta chains. Every CDR3 protein is listed once, alongside the most common genes and DNA of its rows. The V and J calls come from TCRdb's annotation, not from the publication. Across this sample there are some 550,000 distinct CDR3 sequences, with around 20% seen only once. Together, the top ten hold around 27% of the sample.

The data stem from a study of T cells in Graves' hyperthyroidism and ophthalmopathy (dated by TCRdb to the late 2010s). For context, the study as a whole: Peripheral blood was sampled at the time of initial diagnosis, prior to any treatment. To identify TCR V-J signatures that set the groups apart, the researchers used a discovery cohort of 100 patients, made up of around 42 with Graves' ophthalmopathy and 55 to 65 with stable Graves' hyperthyroidism. Prospective prediction of ophthalmopathy was tested in an independent validation cohort of under 20 hyperthyroidism patients and 17 patients who later progressed to ophthalmopathy. For training and testing, the 100 or so patients in the discovery cohort were randomly divided in a 7:3 ratio. The study also compared thyroid tissue and blood T-cell repertoires from more than 5 Graves' hyperthyroidism patients. After sampling, hyperthyroidism patients received methimazole starting at 30 mg daily, and ophthalmopathy patients received high-dose intravenous methylprednisolone. TCR Vbeta CDR3 sequencing of 135 peripheral blood samples (over 40 ophthalmopathy, approximately 80 hyperthyroidism and approximately 17 progressor patients) is reported in the paper. The research as a whole found: Sample size was not statistically predetermined, and investigators were not blinded to group allocation. In validation, the model predicted progression to ophthalmopathy a median of around 6.5 months before onset, with over 60% sensitivity and about 72% specificity. A model built on a 13 V-J signature distinguished ophthalmopathy from stable hyperthyroidism, reaching around 87% sensitivity and about 81% specificity in cross-validation and 80%/75% in testing. Most expanded thyroid clonotypes (frequency above 0.001) were also found in blood, which suggests that blood repertoires may mirror thyroid immune responses.

The germline V gene provides CDR1 MNHEY and CDR2 SVGAGI. The CDR3 runs 15 amino acids, cysteine and phenylalanine included. Of the read, only the CDR3 DNA is kept; its 45 bases are in frame from base 1. The germline ends are 11 bases apart after V is trimmed by 2 bases and J by 1 base. A patient counted as having stable Graves' hyperthyroidism if no progression to ophthalmopathy occurred over 18 months of follow-up. Hyperthyroidism patients were aged 18 to 65 years and newly diagnosed, with disease duration of less than 2 months. Exclusion was applied to patients with uncontrolled infections, other autoimmune diseases, pregnancy or lactation. Clinical symptoms, serum thyroxine and TRAb, thyroid ultrasound, and orbital computed tomography formed the basis for the diagnoses. Ficoll-Paque density gradient centrifugation was used to isolate PBMCs from approximately 11 ml of fresh peripheral blood. Trizol reagent was used to extract total RNA, and RNA quality was then checked on an Agilent 2100 Bioanalyzer.

This sequence uses TRBV6-5 and TRBJ1-1; the D region possibly corresponds to TRBD1 (6 bases align). The TCR was taken from a man between 18 and 35 years old with Graves' hyperthyroidism. The source material was blood. Here the CDR3 is given as CASSYGTPSNTEAFF. The nucleotide sequence is TGTGCCAGCAGTTACGGGACACCATCGAACACTGAAGCTTTCTTT.